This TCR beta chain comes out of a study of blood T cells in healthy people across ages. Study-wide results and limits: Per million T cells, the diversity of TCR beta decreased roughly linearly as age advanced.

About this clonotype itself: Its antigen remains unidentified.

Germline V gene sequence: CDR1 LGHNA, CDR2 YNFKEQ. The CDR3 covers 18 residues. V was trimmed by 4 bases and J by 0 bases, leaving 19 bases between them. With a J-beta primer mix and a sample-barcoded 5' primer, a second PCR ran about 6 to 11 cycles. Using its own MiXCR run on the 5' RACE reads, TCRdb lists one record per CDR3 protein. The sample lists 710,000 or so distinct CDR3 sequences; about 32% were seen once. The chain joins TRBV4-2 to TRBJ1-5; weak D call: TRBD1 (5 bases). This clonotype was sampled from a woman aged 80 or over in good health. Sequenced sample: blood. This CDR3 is CASSLSSGGRGSNQPQHF. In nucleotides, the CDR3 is TGTGCCAGCAGCCTATCGTCTGGGGGGAGGGGTAGCAATCAGCCCCAGCATTTT.